The T cell receptor beta chain under discussion was sequenced for a study of T cells after yellow fever vaccination. CDR3 length equals 16 residues. Trimming removed 3 bases at V and 3 bases at J, with 17 bases between. The V gene's germline CDR1 is LNHDA and CDR2 SQIVND (reference sequence). This clonotype has more than one count but fewer than ten. MiXCR, applied by TCRdb to the 5' RACE reads, yields one record per CDR3 protein. In the table there are around 320,000 distinct CDR3 sequences, approximately 10% of which are singletons. The material was CD4+ T cells sorted from PBMCs, obtained 5 days after the yellow fever booster vaccination. The sequence came from a man younger than 30 who received the YFV17D yellow fever vaccine. The chain has TRBV19 and TRBJ1-2, with D hard to call. The CDR3 protein is CASSMVNSNRDYGYTF. The CDR3 DNA reads TGTGCCAGTAGTATGGTAAACTCAAACCGGGACTATGGCTACACCTTC.